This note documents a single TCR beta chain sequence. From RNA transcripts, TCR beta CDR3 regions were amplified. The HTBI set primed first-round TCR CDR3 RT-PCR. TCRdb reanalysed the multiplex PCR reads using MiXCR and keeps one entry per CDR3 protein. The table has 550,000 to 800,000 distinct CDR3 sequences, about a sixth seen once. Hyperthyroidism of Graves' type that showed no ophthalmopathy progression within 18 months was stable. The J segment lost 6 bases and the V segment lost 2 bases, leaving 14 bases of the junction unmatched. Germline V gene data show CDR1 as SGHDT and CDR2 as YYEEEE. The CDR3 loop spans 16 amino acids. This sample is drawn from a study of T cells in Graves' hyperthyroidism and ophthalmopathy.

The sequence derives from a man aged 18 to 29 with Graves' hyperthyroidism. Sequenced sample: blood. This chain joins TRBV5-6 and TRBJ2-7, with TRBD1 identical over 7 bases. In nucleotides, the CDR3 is TGTGCCAGCAGCTTTTACAGGGGAGCTCCGAGGATCGAGCAGTACTTC. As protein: CASSFYRGAPRIEQYF.